Described below is a single T cell receptor (beta chain) sequence and its context. Its antigen is not identified. This entry is derived from a study of T cells after yellow fever vaccination. Whole-study findings and limits: Secondary responses were weaker yet peaked faster, day 5 versus 15.

TCRdb ran MiXCR on the 5' RACE reads and lists one entry per CDR3 protein. Among about 630,000 distinct CDR3 sequences listed, around an eighth were seen once. The input for sequencing was PBMCs, taken on the day of the yellow fever booster vaccination. The receptor comes from a man aged 25 to 40 who received the YFV17D yellow fever vaccine.

CDR3 sequence (DNA): TGTGCCAGCAGTCCCCTAGCGGGAGCTCCCTACGAGCAGTACTTC. It yields the protein CASSPLAGAPYEQYF. This rearrangement joins TRBV7-2 to TRBJ2-7, with 10 bases matching TRBD2. Germline V gene lookup returns CDR1 SGHTA and CDR2 FQGNSA. The V segment lost 6 bases and the J segment 2 bases; nucleotides outside the gene matches: 7. This CDR3 has 15 residues.